This T cell receptor beta chain is from a study of beta chain features in type 1 diabetes listed by TCRdb under 2018. With regard to the full study: No differences in mean age, gender distribution, total cell number or subset yield were found between patients and healthy donors. In the study, recently diagnosed type 1 diabetes patients and matched healthy donors were compared on the TCRB repertoires of their sorted circulating CD4+ T cell subsets. Naive and central memory subsets were obtained from all 30 or so donors, but regulatory and stem cell-like memory subsets were isolated from only 8 patients and about 8 healthy donors. A total of around 100 million sorted cells were examined across all samples, and RNA yield correlated strongly with the number of cells per subset.

CDR1 and CDR2 are drawn from the germline V gene: SQVTM, ANQGSEA. Trimmed from V: 3 bases; trimmed from J: 3 bases; junction bases lacking a gene match: 4. Including the terminal cysteine and phenylalanine, the CDR3 comprises 14 residues. Here the CDR3 DNA is all that survives: 42 bases in frame from base 1. Each donor gave one peripheral blood draw, averaging roughly 100 mL, which was collected into heparinised tubes. A BD FACSAria II and a panel including CD45RO, CCR7, CD25, CD127, CD95 and CD27 were used to sort naive, central memory, regulatory and stem cell-like memory CD4+ T cells. Purity was above 95% for every sorted population. Right away, PBMCs were isolated by Lymphoprep density gradient centrifugation and were stained directly, with no culture step. So that batch effects would be minimized, each experiment stained and sorted samples in pairs, pairing one healthy donor with one patient.

Results and caveats for the whole study, not just this receptor: A moderate but significant shortening of TCRB CDR3 length was observed in type 1 diabetes patients in all four CD4+ subsets. Patients with type 1 diabetes made fewer insertions and deleted more nucleotides at VDJ recombination sites, implying thymic rearrangement abnormalities. Because the HLA sub-analyses included only small numbers of individuals, any influence of HLA type on TCRB rearrangement was left unresolved. Naive, central memory and regulatory TCRB repertoires appeared more similar among patients than among healthy donors. Because cDNA was sequenced instead of genomic DNA, activated cells with high expression could be over-represented, although the groups did not differ in activation or CD3 levels. PCR may preferentially amplify shorter templates, but because patient and control samples were amplified and corrected together, any resulting skew would affect both groups equally.

The entire amount of isolated RNA was reverse transcribed using the High Capacity cDNA Reverse Transcription Kit, so the sequenced TCRB transcripts were expressed ones. Naive, central memory and regulatory T cell samples underwent deep immunoSEQ sequencing, averaging approximately 3.5 million total reads per sample. Sorted cells were lysed in RLT buffer and RNA was extracted with DNase-treated RNeasy Micro or Mini kits, depending on cell number. To prevent cross-contamination, every cell subset was processed on its own, while patient and healthy donor samples were processed together. The immunoSEQ multiplex PCR was used to amplify TCRB sequences from cDNA, generating 87-bp fragments that spanned the CDR3 region. The amplicons were sequenced using the Illumina HiSeq platform. The source study handled its data this way. PCR bias was corrected computationally using synthetic template baselines, and reads within Hamming distance 2 were collapsed, with unmergeable singletons discarded. By aligning reads against IMGT, V, D and J genes, CDR3 length, and insertions or deletions at six rearrangement sites were assigned. Within each subset, clonotype counts were normalized to sorted cell number, and only after that were true diversity and Gini coefficients computed with the tcR R package. The overlap coefficient, calculated on TCRB nucleotide sequences, was used to measure repertoire sharing. The table was pulled from immuneACCESS by TCRdb, which kept in-frame rearrangements only. Such tables lose some clones; where checked, under half of the loss comes from unresolved V genes, and the rest has no known cause. V and J calls and clone size are given by that table; D and trimming were obtained from the DNA. Within this sample are 150,000 or so clones, with about 9% of them counted one time only. The ten largest clones capture 0.54% of the sample.

This clone was recorded a few times. The antigen this receptor binds is unknown. Base qualities were left out, and no much larger clone turns up one base away. Here the chain combines TRBV29-1 and TRBJ1-1; 10 bases in between match TRBD1. Sequenced input: central memory CD4+ T cells from blood. This sequence originates from a woman between 18 and 29 years old with type 1 diabetes. The DNA is as follows: TGCAGCGTTGACTGGGACAGGGGATACACTGAAGCTTTCTTT. Its protein is CSVDWDRGYTEAFF.